This entry describes one T cell receptor (beta chain). Its matching antigen is unknown. If patients had autoimmune disease history or systemic immunosuppression, they were excluded. The CDR3 is made up of 15 amino acids. V was trimmed by 5 bases and J by 8 bases, leaving 19 bases between them. Germline CDR1 and CDR2: SGHTA and FQGNSA. This sample was taken from a study of OX40 agonist ivuxolimab in advanced cancers. The wider study: Of mixed ages from roughly 23 to 80 and averaging 60 years, the group was about 86% male. There were three patients with partial responses, one having hepatocellular carcinoma and two cutaneous melanoma. Study-wide findings and caveats: In CD8+ T cells, expanded clones were on average more numerous than in CD4+.

Clones were sequenced by immunoSEQ multiplex PCR, and TCRdb holds only the in-frame ones, with some missing. The sample shows tens of thousands of clones, around nine tenths of them seen only once. Source: CD4+ or CD8+ T cells sorted from blood, taken in a trial of the OX40 agonist ivuxolimab. The rearrangement uses TRBV7-2 and TRBJ2-1, with TRBD2 as a possible D gene (6 bases). The sequence was obtained from an adult with an advanced solid tumor such as melanoma, head and neck, liver or kidney cancer. CDR3 region: CASSPQGGGIHEQFF. The CDR3 DNA sequence: TGTGCCAGCAGCCCGCAGGGTGGCGGGATACATGAGCAGTTCTTC.